Reported below is one TCR beta chain. Its specificity is not known. The data belong to a study of cytomegalovirus exposure and HLA in healthy donors. At the time of sampling, donors were nominally healthy, though unrecorded immune exposures were likely. Study-level findings and limits: Exclusion as indistinguishable affected some V segments, including TRBV6-2 and TRBV6-3. A later analysis associated around 17,000 TCR beta sequences with HLA alleles at a 0.05 false discovery rate.

Use of 60 Vbeta and 13 Jbeta primers characterized the PCR. The protocol was immunoSEQ multiplex PCR, while the TCRdb copy is restricted to in-frame clones and leaves out a portion. Counted here are about 180,000 clones, 84% occurring once; the ten biggest clones make up 4.8%. Trimming at V came to 2 bases and at J to 5 bases, leaving 9 bases not matched to a gene. The CDR3 covers 15 residues. CDR1 is SQVTM and CDR2 is ANQGSEA in the germline V gene. The V and J genes are TRBV29-1 and TRBJ2-4, with TRBD1 identical over 7 bases. Sequencing input: PBMCs. This clonotype originated in a girl aged 10-17 years in good health and CMV-seropositive. In nucleotides, the CDR3 is TGCAGCGTTGAAAAACCCGGGACAGCGGAAAACATTCAGTACTTC. Translation gives CSVEKPGTAENIQYF.